Listed below are T cell receptor beta chains from one sample, sequenced in a study. TCRdb re-derived calls from the 5' RACE reads in MiXCR, one entry per CDR3 protein. Among about 54,000 distinct CDR3 sequences listed, more than 15% were seen once. Sequenced material: naive CD4+ T cells sorted from blood. These receptors were obtained from a female donor with breast cancer. The CDR3 runs from the conserved cysteine through the conserved F or W. The D gene is left open where the match is weak. Where a row states a size, it is once, few, many or the class of an expanded clone; other rows omit it.

NA	TRBV7-9	TRBJ2-4	16	NA	TGTGCCAGCAGCTTAGATGCAGGACCCCTTAAAAACATTCAGTACTTC	CASSLDAGPLKNIQYF
NA	TRBV2	TRBJ2-5	13	NA	TGTGCCAGCAGACTGTACCCCGGGGAGACCCAGTACTTC	CASRLYPGETQYF
NA	TRBV7-3	TRBJ2-2	15	NA	TGTGCCAGCAGCTTAATCGGGGTGGAACACGGGGAGCTGTTTTTT	CASSLIGVEHGELFF
NA	TRBV5-5	TRBJ1-1	14	many	TGTGCCAGCAGCTTCCCAGGGGAAGACACTGAAGCTTTCTTT	CASSFPGEDTEAFF
NA	TRBV4-1	TRBJ2-7	15	NA	TGCGTCAGCAGCCAAGGGTATGGAAGCTCCTACGAGCAGTACTTC	CVSSQGYGSSYEQYF
NA	TRBV20-1	TRBJ2-2	13	NA	TGCAGTGCTAGAGCCCCGTACACCGGGGAGCTGTTTTTT	CSARAPYTGELFF
NA	TRBV7-9	TRBJ2-3	17	NA	TGTGCCAGCAGCTCCCCTCGAAGGAGGTTAAATGTCGATACGCAGTATTTT	CASSSPRRRLNVDTQYF
TRBD2	TRBV5-1	TRBJ2-3	17	NA	TGCGCCAGCAGCTTCCAACTAGCGGGAGGCTCCACAGATACGCAGTATTTT	CASSFQLAGGSTDTQYF
NA	TRBV5-4	TRBJ2-1	15	NA	TGTACCAGCAGCTTAAAGTCTGGGACCTACAATGAGCAGTTCTTC	CTSSLKSGTYNEQFF
NA	TRBV7-2	TRBJ1-5	16	NA	TGTGCCAGCACAATTGGAACGACAGTCTCCAATCAGCCCCAGCATTTT	CASTIGTTVSNQPQHF
TRBD2	TRBV5-1	TRBJ2-1	15	NA	TGCGCCAGCAGCTTGGCCGTGGGAGGGGAGAATGAGCAGCTCTTC	CASSLAVGGENEQLF
TRBD1	TRBV5-1	TRBJ1-2	14	many	TGCGCCAGCAGCTTGGGACAGGGGATCTATGGCTACACCTTC	CASSLGQGIYGYTF
NA	TRBV12-3/TRBV12-4	TRBJ1-2	13	few	TGTGCCAGCAGTACCCCGGGACGATCACGCTACACCTTC	CASSTPGRSRYTF
NA	TRBV11-2	TRBJ2-7	12	NA	TGTGCCAGCAGCTCTGACATGACGGAGCAGTACTTC	CASSSDMTEQYF
TRBD1	TRBV30	TRBJ2-7	13	NA	TGTGCCTGGAGCCGGGACAGACAGTACGAGCAGTACTTC	CAWSRDRQYEQYF
NA	TRBV18	TRBJ2-7	13	NA	TGTGCCAGCTCACCCTCATCCGGGTACGAGCAGTACTTC	CASSPSSGYEQYF
TRBD1	TRBV12-3/TRBV12-4	TRBJ1-1	15	few	TGTGCCAGCAGTGCTGCTGACAGGGTGAACACTGAAGCTTTCTTT	CASSAADRVNTEAFF
NA	TRBV5-5	TRBJ2-1	13	many	TGTGCCAGCAGCCCCGGGGGAAACAATGAGCAGTTCTTC	CASSPGGNNEQFF
TRBD1	TRBV7-9	TRBJ1-2	13	NA	TGTGCCAGCAGCTCACAGGGGGCGCGGGGCTACACCTTC	CASSSQGARGYTF
NA	TRBV24-1	TRBJ2-3	16	NA	TGTGCCACCAGTGATACGGGAGGGGGCGAAGCAGATACGCAGTATTTT	CATSDTGGGEADTQYF
TRBD1	TRBV5-1	TRBJ1-1	15	many	TGCGCCAGCAGCTCCGTGGGACAGCCGAACACTGAAGCTTTCTTT	CASSSVGQPNTEAFF
NA	TRBV4-3	TRBJ2-2	15	many	TGCGCCAGCAGCCGTGGGGGGCAGGGCACCGGGGAGCTGTTTTTT	CASSRGGQGTGELFF
NA	TRBV5-1	TRBJ1-6	14	NA	TGCGCCAGCAGCAGCGGGGAGGGTGATTCACCCCTCCACTTT	CASSSGEGDSPLHF
TRBD2	TRBV11-1	TRBJ2-3	18	few	TGTGCCAGCAGCTTATTACCTTTGGTAGCGGGAGGTACAGATACGCAGTATTTT	CASSLLPLVAGGTDTQYF
TRBD1	TRBV20-1	TRBJ2-1	17	NA	TGCAGTGCTGAACTCGTCCCGGGACAGGGAACGGGCAATGAGCAGTTCTTC	CSAELVPGQGTGNEQFF
NA	TRBV24-1	TRBJ1-4	14	few	TGTGCCACCAGTGATGGAGTCCTGACTGAAAAACTGTTTTTT	CATSDGVLTEKLFF
NA	TRBV19	TRBJ2-6	15	NA	TGTGCCAGTTCGGACAGAAGCTCGGGGGCCAACGTCCTGACTTTC	CASSDRSSGANVLTF
NA	TRBV5-1	TRBJ1-6	15	few	TGCGCCAGCAGCTTGTTCGGGGGCCTCGGGACACCCCTCCACTTT	CASSLFGGLGTPLHF
TRBD2	TRBV5-1	TRBJ2-1	17	NA	TGCGCCAGCAGCCCTGGGCGGGGAGGGACTAGATACAATGAGCAGTTCTTC	CASSPGRGGTRYNEQFF
NA	TRBV6-6	TRBJ2-1	13	NA	TGTGCCAGCAGTTACCGCCGTAGTGGTGAGCAGTTCTTC	CASSYRRSGEQFF
TRBD2	TRBV12-3/TRBV12-4	TRBJ2-3	17	NA	TGTGCCAGCAGTTTAACCCCTAGCGGTCGAGAGGCAGATACGCAGTATTTT	CASSLTPSGREADTQYF
NA	TRBV20-1	TRBJ2-1	14	many	TGCAGTGCTGGGCTTTATTCGACTTATAATGAGCAGTTCTTC	CSAGLYSTYNEQFF
NA	TRBV11-1	TRBJ2-5	15	few	TGTGCCAGCAGCTCCAGGGGAGCCCTCCAAGAGACCCAGTACTTC	CASSSRGALQETQYF
NA	TRBV5-1	TRBJ2-1	14	NA	TGCGCCAGCCGGCCGGGACCACGGACCGATGAGCAGTTCTTC	CASRPGPRTDEQFF
TRBD1	TRBV10-3	TRBJ1-1	13	NA	TGTGCCATCAGTGAGCCAAGACAGGGTAGAGCTTTCTTT	CAISEPRQGRAFF
NA	TRBV5-5	TRBJ1-2	14	many	TGTGCCAGCAGCCGAACCCAGGGCAACTATGGCTACACCTTC	CASSRTQGNYGYTF
NA	TRBV7-2	TRBJ2-1	13	few	TGTGCCAGCGGGGGGGCGGTCTACAATGAGCAGTTCTTC	CASGGAVYNEQFF
NA	TRBV5-1	TRBJ1-5	15	few	TGCGCCAGCAGCCAAACCGGGACTGAAAATCAGCCCCAGCATTTT	CASSQTGTENQPQHF
TRBD2	TRBV6-5	TRBJ2-7	13	many	TGTGCCAGCAGATCTACTAGCGGCTACGAGCAGTACTTC	CASRSTSGYEQYF
TRBD1	TRBV7-2	TRBJ2-2	14	few	TGTGCCAGCAGCACCCCTCAGGGGGCCGGGGAGCTGTTTTTT	CASSTPQGAGELFF
TRBD1	TRBV20-1	TRBJ1-1	14	NA	TGCAGTGCAAATACCGGGACAGGGAGAACTGGAGCTATCTTT	CSANTGTGRTGAIF
TRBD2	TRBV4-1	TRBJ2-7	14	NA	TGCGCCAGCAGCCAACTGACTAGCGAATACGAGCAGTACTTC	CASSQLTSEYEQYF
NA	TRBV5-5	TRBJ2-5	15	NA	TGTGCCAGCAGCTTGGGAGGAGGAGGGGGCCGGACCCAGTACTTC	CASSLGGGGGRTQYF
TRBD1	TRBV2	TRBJ1-4	15	NA	TGTGCCAGCAGTGAACAGGGGGGCTTTGAAGAAAAACTGTTTTTT	CASSEQGGFEEKLFF
NA	TRBV5-1	TRBJ1-3	14	once	TGCGCCAGCAGCCGCTGGGACACTGGAAACACCATATATTTT	CASSRWDTGNTIYF